This T cell receptor delta chain was obtained from a study of Vδ1+ human thymocytes. Findings and caveats of the study: Highly polyclonal TRG and TRD repertoires with Gaussian CDR3 length distributions appeared in thymus.

Extracted RNA was reverse transcribed into cDNA. Multiplex PCR used pooled V-gene forward primers and a constant-region reverse primer to amplify CDR3s. TCRdb re-called the multiplex PCR reads through CATT. The profile shows about 73,000 delta-chain clones, about 35% of them singletons. Concerning this clone: The target antigen is unknown.

The V segment lost 3 bases and the J segment 6 bases; nucleotides outside the gene matches: 22. This CDR3 region has 20 residues. Germline V gives CDR1 TSWWSYY, CDR2 QGS. This receptor was taken from a boy under three years old who had congenital heart surgery. The chain recombines TRDV1 with TRDJ1, with 10 positions matching TRDD3. Sequenced sample: Vdelta1+ gamma-delta thymocytes from the thymus. Subset defined: FACS-sorted CD3+ TCRalphabeta- TCRVdelta1+ TCRVdelta2- thymocytes. The CDR3 nucleotides read TGTGCTCTTGGGGACCGCTTTCCTACCCTTCTGGTGGGGGATACTCATAAACTCATCTTT. It is translated as CALGDRFPTLLVGDTHKLIF.